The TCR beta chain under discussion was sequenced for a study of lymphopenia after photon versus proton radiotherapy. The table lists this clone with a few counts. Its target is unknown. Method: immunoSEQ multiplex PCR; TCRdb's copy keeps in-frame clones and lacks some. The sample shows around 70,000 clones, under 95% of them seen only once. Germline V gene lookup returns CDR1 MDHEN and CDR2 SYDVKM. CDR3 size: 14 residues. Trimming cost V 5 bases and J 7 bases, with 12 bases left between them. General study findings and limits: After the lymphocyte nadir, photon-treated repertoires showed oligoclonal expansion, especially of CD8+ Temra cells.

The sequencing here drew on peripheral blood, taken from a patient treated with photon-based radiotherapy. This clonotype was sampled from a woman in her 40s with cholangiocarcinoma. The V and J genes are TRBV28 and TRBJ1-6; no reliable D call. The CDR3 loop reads CASSPGVGNSPLHF. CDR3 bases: TGTGCCAGCAGTCCCGGGGTGGGGAATTCACCCCTCCACTTT.